Following are 7 T cell receptor beta chains from one sample sequenced in a study of cytomegalovirus exposure and HLA in healthy donors. The PCR ran on 60 Vbeta and 13 Jbeta primers. The protocol was immunoSEQ multiplex PCR, while the TCRdb copy is restricted to in-frame clones and leaves out a portion. This sample has approximately 170,000 clones; roughly 80% occur once, and the top ten carry 2.4%. Sequencing input: PBMCs. These receptors were taken from a male donor in good health and CMV-seronegative.

The V gene is TRBV6-5, the J gene TRBJ1-4; 9 bases map to TRBD1. This CDR3 comprises 15 residues. The ends lost 2 bases at V and 6 bases at J; junction bases unmatched: 4. CDR1 MNHEY and CDR2 SVGAGI come from the germline V gene. The CDR3 loop is CASSYGTGKDEKLFF. Here the CDR3 DNA reads TGTGCCAGCAGTTACGGGACAGGGAAGGATGAAAAACTGTTTTTT.

This rearrangement joins TRBV15 to TRBJ2-6, with 10 bases identical to TRBD1. The J segment lost 0 bases and the V segment lost 1 base, leaving 3 bases of the junction unmatched. Germline-derived CDR1 and CDR2 are LNHNV and YYDKDF (reference sequence). The CDR3 extends over 18 amino acids. CDR3 sequence (DNA): TGTGCCACCAGCAGAGTCCGGGACAGGGGCTCTGGGGCCAACGTCCTGACTTTC. Its translation: CATSRVRDRGSGANVLTF.

V and J are TRBV4-1 and TRBJ2-3; TRBD2 is a possible D gene (5 bases). CDR3 length: 15 residues. CDR1 is MGHRA, CDR2 YSYEKL, per germline. Between the trimmed V and J ends, which lost 6 bases and 6 bases, there was a span of 19 bases. CDR3: CASSLASPSVDTQYF. The DNA for the CDR3 is TGCGCCAGCAGTCTCGCTAGCCCATCTGTGGATACGCAGTATTTT.

The chain carries TRBV6-5 and TRBJ1-6, with D possibly TRBD1 on 6 matching bases. Germline CDR1 MNHEY, CDR2 SVGAGI. With 0 bases removed from V and 9 bases from J, the gap between germline ends came to 12 bases. This CDR3 region has 15 residues. CDR3 coding DNA: TGTGCCAGCAGTTACTCGCGCGGGGGCGGTTCACCCCTCCACTTT. This codes for CASSYSRGGGSPLHF.

V gene TRBV7-6 combines with J gene TRBJ1-5; possible D gene TRBD1, 5 bases. Looked up from germline, CDR1 is SGHVS and CDR2 is FNYEAQ. Trimming took 1 base from V and 2 from J, leaving 15 bases between them. The CDR3 runs to 17 residues. The CDR3: CASSLGLQGGGNQPQHF. The DNA for the CDR3 is TGTGCCAGCAGCTTAGGCCTTCAGGGAGGCGGCAATCAGCCCCAGCATTTT.

The rearrangement uses TRBV6-5 and TRBJ2-7; 7 positions agree with TRBD1. Unmatched junction bases numbered 5, after V lost 4 bases and J lost 5 bases. CDR3 length: 13 amino acids. Germline V gene lookup returns CDR1 MNHEY and CDR2 SVGAGI. The DNA for the CDR3 is TGTGCCAGCAGTTTTGGACAGGCCAACGAGCAGTACTTC. Translating gives CASSFGQANEQYF.

J is TRBJ2-1 and V is TRBV7-2; 8 positions agree with TRBD2. The CDR3 length is 16 residues. The germline V gene has CDR1 SGHTA and CDR2 FQGNSA. Losses at the gene ends were 5 bases for V and 2 bases for J; bases not matched to a gene: 8. CDR3 residues: CASSPLGREAYNEQFF. The CDR3 DNA sequence: TGTGCCAGCAGCCCCCTGGGGCGGGAGGCCTACAATGAGCAGTTCTTC.